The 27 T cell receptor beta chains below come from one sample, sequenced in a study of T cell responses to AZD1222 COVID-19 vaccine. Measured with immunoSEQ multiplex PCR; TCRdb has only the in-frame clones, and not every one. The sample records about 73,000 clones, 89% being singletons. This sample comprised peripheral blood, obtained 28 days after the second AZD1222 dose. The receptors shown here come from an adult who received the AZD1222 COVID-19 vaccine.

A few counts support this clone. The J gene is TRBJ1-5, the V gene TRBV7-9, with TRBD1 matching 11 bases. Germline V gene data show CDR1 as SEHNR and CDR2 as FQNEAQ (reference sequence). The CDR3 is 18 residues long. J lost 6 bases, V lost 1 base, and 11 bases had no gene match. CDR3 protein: CASSLDPRGTGGTQPQHF. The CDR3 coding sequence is TGTGCCAGCAGCTTAGATCCAAGGGGGACAGGGGGGACTCAGCCCCAGCATTTT.

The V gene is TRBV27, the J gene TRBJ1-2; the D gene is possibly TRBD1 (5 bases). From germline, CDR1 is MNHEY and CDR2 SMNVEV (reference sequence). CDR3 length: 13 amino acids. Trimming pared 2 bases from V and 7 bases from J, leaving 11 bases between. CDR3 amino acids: CASSLTGWGGYTF. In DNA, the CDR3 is TGTGCCAGCAGTTTAACAGGATGGGGTGGCTACACCTTC.

The CDR3 sequence: CASMDRVVGTEAFF. The CDR3 DNA reads TGTGCCAGCATGGACAGGGTCGTGGGAACTGAAGCTTTCTTT. V and J are TRBV2 and TRBJ1-1; 8 positions match TRBD1. This CDR3 has 14 amino acids. V trimming: 7 bases; J trimming: 5 bases; junction bases outside the gene matches: 9. The germline V gene encodes CDR1 SNHLY and CDR2 FYNNEI.

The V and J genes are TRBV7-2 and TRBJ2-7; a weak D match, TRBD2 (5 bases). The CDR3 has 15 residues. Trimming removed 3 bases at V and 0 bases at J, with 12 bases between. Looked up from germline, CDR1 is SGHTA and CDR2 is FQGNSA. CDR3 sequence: CASSFSAVYSYEQYF. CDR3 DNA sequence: TGTGCCAGCAGCTTCTCAGCGGTGTACTCCTACGAGCAGTACTTC.

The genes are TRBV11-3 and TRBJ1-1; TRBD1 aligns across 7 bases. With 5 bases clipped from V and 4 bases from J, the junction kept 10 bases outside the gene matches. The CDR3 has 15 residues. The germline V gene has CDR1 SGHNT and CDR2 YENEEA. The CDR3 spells CASSVRSTGATEAFF. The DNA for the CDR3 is TGTGCCAGCAGCGTTAGATCTACAGGGGCCACTGAAGCTTTCTTT.

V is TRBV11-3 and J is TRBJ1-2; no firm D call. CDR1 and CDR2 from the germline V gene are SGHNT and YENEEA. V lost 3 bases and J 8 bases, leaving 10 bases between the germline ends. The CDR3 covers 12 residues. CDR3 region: CASSLAGWGYTF. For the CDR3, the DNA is TGTGCCAGCAGCTTGGCCGGGTGGGGCTACACCTTC.

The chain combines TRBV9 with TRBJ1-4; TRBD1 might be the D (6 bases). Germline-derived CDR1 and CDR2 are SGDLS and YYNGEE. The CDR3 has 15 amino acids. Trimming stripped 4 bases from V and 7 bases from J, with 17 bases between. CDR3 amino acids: CASSHGGRTGEKLFF. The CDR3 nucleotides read TGTGCCAGCAGCCACGGGGGCAGGACGGGTGAAAAACTGTTTTTT.

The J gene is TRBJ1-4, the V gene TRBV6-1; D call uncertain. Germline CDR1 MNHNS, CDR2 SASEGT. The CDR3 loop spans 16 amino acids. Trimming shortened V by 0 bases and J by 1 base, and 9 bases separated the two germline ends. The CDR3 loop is CASSEALAGTNEKLFF. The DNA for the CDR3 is TGTGCCAGCAGTGAAGCGCTAGCGGGAACTAATGAAAAACTGTTTTTT.

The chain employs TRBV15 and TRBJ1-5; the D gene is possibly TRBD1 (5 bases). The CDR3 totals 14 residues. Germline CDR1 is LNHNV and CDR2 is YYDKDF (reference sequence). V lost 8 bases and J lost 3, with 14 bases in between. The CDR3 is CATRTGTINQPQHF. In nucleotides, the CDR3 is TGTGCCACCCGGACCGGGACCATCAATCAGCCCCAGCATTTT.

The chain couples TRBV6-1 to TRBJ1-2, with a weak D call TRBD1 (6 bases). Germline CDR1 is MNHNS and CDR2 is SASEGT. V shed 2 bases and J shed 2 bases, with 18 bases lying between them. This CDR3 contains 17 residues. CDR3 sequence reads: CASSETRTVRINYGYTF. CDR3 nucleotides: TGTGCCAGCAGTGAAACCAGGACAGTAAGAATCAACTATGGCTACACCTTC.

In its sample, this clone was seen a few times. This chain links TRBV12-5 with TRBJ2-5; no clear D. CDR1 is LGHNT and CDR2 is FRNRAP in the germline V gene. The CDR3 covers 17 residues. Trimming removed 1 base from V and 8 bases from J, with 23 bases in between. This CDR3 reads CASGLAPLTASKKTQYF. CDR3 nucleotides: TGTGCTAGTGGTTTGGCCCCCCTAACCGCTTCCAAGAAAACCCAGTACTTC. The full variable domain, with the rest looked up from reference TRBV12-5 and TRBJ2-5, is DARVTQTPRHKVTEMGQEVTMRCQPILGHNTVFWYRQTMMQGLELLAYFRNRAPLDDSGMPKDRFSAEMPDATLATLKIQPSEPRDSAVYFCASGLAPLTASKKTQYFGPGTRLLVL.

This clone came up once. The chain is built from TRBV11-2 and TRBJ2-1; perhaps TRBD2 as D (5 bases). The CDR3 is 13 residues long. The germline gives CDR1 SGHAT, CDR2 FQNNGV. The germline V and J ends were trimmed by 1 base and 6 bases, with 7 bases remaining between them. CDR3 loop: CASSLAGLNEQFF. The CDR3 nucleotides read TGTGCCAGCAGCTTAGCAGGACTCAATGAGCAGTTCTTC.

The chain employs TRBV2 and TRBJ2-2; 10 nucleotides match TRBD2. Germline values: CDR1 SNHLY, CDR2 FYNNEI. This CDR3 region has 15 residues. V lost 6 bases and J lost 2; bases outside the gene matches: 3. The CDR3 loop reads CASSTSGINTGELFF. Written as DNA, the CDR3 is TGTGCCAGCAGCACTAGCGGGATAAACACCGGGGAGCTGTTTTTT.

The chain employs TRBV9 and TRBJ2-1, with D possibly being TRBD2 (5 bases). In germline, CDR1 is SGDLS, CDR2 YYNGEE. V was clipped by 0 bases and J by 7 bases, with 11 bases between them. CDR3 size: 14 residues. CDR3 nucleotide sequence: TGTGCCAGCAGCGTAGTTGGGGAGATGAATGAGCAGTTCTTC. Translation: CASSVVGEMNEQFF.

CDR3 sequence reads: CASSIETPFGNEQFF. CDR3 bases: TGTGCCAGTAGTATCGAGACTCCCTTTGGCAATGAGCAGTTCTTC. The chain recombines TRBV19 with TRBJ2-1; no reliable D call. The germline V and J ends were trimmed by 3 bases and 6 bases, with 15 bases remaining between them. Germline assignment: CDR1 LNHDA and CDR2 SQIVND (reference sequence). The CDR3 length is 15 residues.

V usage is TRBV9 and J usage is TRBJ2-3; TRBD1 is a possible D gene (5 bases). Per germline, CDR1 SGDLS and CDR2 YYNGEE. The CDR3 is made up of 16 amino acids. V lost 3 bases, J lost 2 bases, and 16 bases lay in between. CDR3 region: CASSAFGTGYTDTQYF. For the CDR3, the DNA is TGTGCCAGCAGCGCCTTCGGCACAGGCTACACAGATACGCAGTATTTT.

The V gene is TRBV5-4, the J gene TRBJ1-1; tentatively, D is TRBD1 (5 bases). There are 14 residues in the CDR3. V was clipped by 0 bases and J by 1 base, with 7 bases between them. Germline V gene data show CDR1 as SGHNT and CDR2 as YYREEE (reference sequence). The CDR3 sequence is CASSLAGPNTEAFF. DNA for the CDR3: TGTGCCAGCAGCTTGGCGGGACCGAACACTGAAGCTTTCTTT. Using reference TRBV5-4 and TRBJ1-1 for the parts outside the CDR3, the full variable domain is ETGVTQSPTHLIKTRGQQVTLRCSSQSGHNTVSWYQQALGQGPQFIFQYYREEENGRGNFPPRFSGLQFPNYSSELNVNALELDDSALYLCASSLAGPNTEAFFGQGTRLTVV.

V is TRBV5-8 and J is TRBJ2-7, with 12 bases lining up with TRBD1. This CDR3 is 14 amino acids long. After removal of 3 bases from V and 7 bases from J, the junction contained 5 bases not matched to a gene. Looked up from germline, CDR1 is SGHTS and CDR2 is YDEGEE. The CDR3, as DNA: TGTGCCAGCAGCTGGGACAGGGGGCGGTTGGAGCAGTACTTC. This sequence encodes CASSWDRGRLEQYF.

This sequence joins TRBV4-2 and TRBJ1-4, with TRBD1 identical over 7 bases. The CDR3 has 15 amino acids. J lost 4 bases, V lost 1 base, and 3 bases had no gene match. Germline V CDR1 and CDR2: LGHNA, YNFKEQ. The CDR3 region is CASSQVGQFNEKLFF. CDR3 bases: TGTGCCAGCAGCCAAGTGGGACAGTTTAATGAAAAACTGTTTTTT.

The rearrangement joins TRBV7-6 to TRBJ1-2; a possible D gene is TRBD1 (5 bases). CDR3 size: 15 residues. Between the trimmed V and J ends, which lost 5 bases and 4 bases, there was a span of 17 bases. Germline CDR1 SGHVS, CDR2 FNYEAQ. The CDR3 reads CASSPAVGGGYGYTF. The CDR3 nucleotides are TGTGCCAGCAGCCCAGCGGTGGGGGGGGGCTATGGCTACACCTTC.

The CDR3: CASALVGLAGDQETQYF. Written as DNA, the CDR3 is TGTGCCAGCGCGCTTGTGGGACTAGCGGGAGATCAAGAGACCCAGTACTTC. The chain combines TRBV19 with TRBJ2-5, with TRBD2 matching over 14 bases. The CDR3 length is 17 residues. Germline CDR1 LNHDA, CDR2 SQIVND (reference sequence). The V gene end was trimmed by 9 bases and the J gene end by 2 bases; junction bases not matched to a gene: 11. The whole variable domain, remainder taken from reference TRBV19 and TRBJ2-5, is DGGITQSPKYLFRKEGQNVTLSCEQNLNHDAMYWYRQDPGQGLRLIYYSQIVNDFQKGDIAEGYSVSREKKESFPLTVTSAQKNPTAFYLCASALVGLAGDQETQYFGPGTRLLVL.

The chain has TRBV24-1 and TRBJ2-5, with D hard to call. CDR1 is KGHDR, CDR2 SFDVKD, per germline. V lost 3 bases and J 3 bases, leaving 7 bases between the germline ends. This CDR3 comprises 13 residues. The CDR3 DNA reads TGTGCCACCAGTGATAGCCGGAAAGAGACCCAGTACTTC. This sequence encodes CATSDSRKETQYF.

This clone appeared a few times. The CDR3, as DNA: TGTGCCAGCAGTTACTCGAAGGCAGGGATCTCCTACGAGCAGTACTTC. It encodes CASSYSKAGISYEQYF. This chain connects TRBV6-5 to TRBJ2-7; possible D gene TRBD1, 5 bases. Between the trimmed V and J ends, which lost 0 bases and 0 bases, there was a span of 12 bases. The CDR3 runs 16 residues. Germline values: CDR1 MNHEY, CDR2 SVGAGI.

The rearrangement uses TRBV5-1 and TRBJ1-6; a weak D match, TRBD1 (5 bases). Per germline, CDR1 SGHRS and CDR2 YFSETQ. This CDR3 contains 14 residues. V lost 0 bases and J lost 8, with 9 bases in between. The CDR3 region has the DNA TGCGCCAGCAGCTTGGCAGGGCGTGATTCACCCCTCCACTTT. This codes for CASSLAGRDSPLHF.

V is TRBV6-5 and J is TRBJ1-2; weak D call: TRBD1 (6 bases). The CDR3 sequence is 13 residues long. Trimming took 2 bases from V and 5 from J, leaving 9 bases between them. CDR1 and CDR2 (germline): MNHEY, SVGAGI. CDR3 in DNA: TGTGCCAGCAGTTACCCCCAGGGGTATGGCTACACCTTC. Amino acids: CASSYPQGYGYTF.

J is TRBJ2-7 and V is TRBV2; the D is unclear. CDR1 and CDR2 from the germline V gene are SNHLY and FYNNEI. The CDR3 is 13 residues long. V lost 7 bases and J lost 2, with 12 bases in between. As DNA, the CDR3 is TGTGCCAGCACCGAGAAAGACACCTACGAGCAGTACTTC. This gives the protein CASTEKDTYEQYF.

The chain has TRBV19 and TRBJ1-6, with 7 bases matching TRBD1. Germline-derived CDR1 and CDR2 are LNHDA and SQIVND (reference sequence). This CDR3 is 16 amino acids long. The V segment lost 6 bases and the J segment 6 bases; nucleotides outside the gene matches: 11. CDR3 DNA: TGTGCCAGTAGCCCACTCCGGGACAGCCGTAATTCACCCCTCCACTTT. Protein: CASSPLRDSRNSPLHF. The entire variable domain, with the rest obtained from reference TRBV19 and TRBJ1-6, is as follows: DGGITQSPKYLFRKEGQNVTLSCEQNLNHDAMYWYRQDPGQGLRLIYYSQIVNDFQKGDIAEGYSVSREKKESFPLTVTSAQKNPTAFYLCASSPLRDSRNSPLHFGNGTRLTVT.